This T cell receptor (beta chain) was recorded in a study of T-cell memory formation after mild COVID-19. TCRdb called the 5' RACE reads again in MiXCR, with one record for every CDR3 protein. Seen here are 150,000 to 200,000 distinct CDR3 sequences, around 10% observed once, and the top ten hold less than 4%. Trimming took 4 bases from V and 4 from J, leaving 18 bases between them. This CDR3 contains 16 residues. This chain connects TRBV12-3 or TRBV12-4 to TRBJ2-3; possible D gene TRBD2, 6 bases. The sample taken for sequencing was PBMCs or a T cell subset sorted from them (not recorded which). This clonotype was sampled from a man aged 18 to 30 who had mild COVID-19 (a few samples of this study predate the infection). Cell type and time point are not known. CDR3 sequence reads: CASSYRTTAVPDTQYF. The DNA of the CDR3 is TGTGCCAGCAGTTACAGGACTACCGCGGTCCCAGATACGCAGTATTTT.